This T cell receptor beta chain was obtained from a study of blood T cells in healthy people across ages. Trimming at V came to 4 bases and at J to 7 bases, leaving 9 bases not matched to a gene. This CDR3 region has 14 residues. From germline, CDR1 is SGDLS and CDR2 YYNGEE. With a J-beta primer mix and a sample-barcoded 5' primer, a second PCR ran about 7 to 11 cycles. A tag from a template-switch adaptor with 12 random nucleotides marked each cDNA molecule. One entry per CDR3 protein, called by TCRdb with MiXCR from the 5' RACE reads. The table has fewer than 900,000 distinct CDR3 sequences, around 46% seen once; the top ten hold around a fifth. Total RNA, at least 5 micrograms per sample, was extracted from PBMCs.

The sample taken for sequencing was blood. The TCR was taken from a woman aged 55-70 years in good health. The rearrangement uses TRBV9 and TRBJ1-1; 8 bases are a match to TRBD1. CDR3 protein: CASSPWTGRNEAFF. The CDR3 nucleotides read TGTGCCAGCAGCCCCTGGACAGGGAGGAATGAAGCTTTCTTT.